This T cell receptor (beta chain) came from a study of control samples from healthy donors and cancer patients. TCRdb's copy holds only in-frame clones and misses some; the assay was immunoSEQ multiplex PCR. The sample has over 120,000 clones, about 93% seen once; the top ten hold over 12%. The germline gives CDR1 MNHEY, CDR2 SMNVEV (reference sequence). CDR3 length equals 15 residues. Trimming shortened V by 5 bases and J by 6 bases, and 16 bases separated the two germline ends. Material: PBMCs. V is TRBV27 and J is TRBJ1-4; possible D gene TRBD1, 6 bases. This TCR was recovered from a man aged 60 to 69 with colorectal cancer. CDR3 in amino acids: CASSRTPRGDEKLFF. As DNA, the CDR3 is TGTGCCAGCAGTCGAACCCCGAGGGGGGATGAAAAACTGTTTTTT.